This T cell receptor beta chain was sequenced during a study of cytomegalovirus exposure and HLA in healthy donors. PCR used 60 Vbeta primers and 13 Jbeta primers. Per the original methods: A later analysis counted 70 million to 85 million unique TCR beta chains, around 12 million shared. Sequenced by immunoSEQ multiplex PCR; TCRdb stores in-frame clones only, minus some. The D gene and trimming were derived from the DNA, and the V and J assignments and clone size from that table. This sample has 130,000 or so clones, with around three quarters found just once. The CDR3 is made up of 15 amino acids. Input material: PBMCs. This TCR was sampled from a man aged 30 to 39 in good health and CMV-seronegative. The chain links TRBV21-1 to TRBJ1-1; the D segment call TRBD1 is taken from the table without a DNA check. TRBV21-1 is a pseudogene. This CDR3 is CASSPRPGANTEAFF. CDR3 nucleotides: TGTGCCAGCAGCCCCCGTCCAGGGGCGAACACTGAAGCTTTCTTT.